This TCR beta chain was recovered during a study of T cells after yellow fever vaccination. Study information: The fractions with low cell numbers were processed using SMART-Seq v4 Ultra Low Input. Regarding the study as a whole: Most primary-vaccination clones reappeared after the booster (about 97% CD4, approximately 88% CD8).

By 5'RACE template switching, TCR cDNA was produced, with a universal primer site and UMIs added in the process. MiXCR was run by TCRdb on the 5' RACE reads, yielding one entry per CDR3 protein. The sample contains roughly 110,000 distinct CDR3 sequences, approximately 8.4% of which appear only once. Regarding this clonotype: Antigen unknown.

The sequence came from a man aged 25 to 45 who received the YFV17D yellow fever vaccine. Here the sequenced sample was CD8+ T cells sorted from PBMCs, taken 45 days after the yellow fever booster vaccination.

The CDR3 region is CASSSSDYEQYF. Written as DNA, the CDR3 is TGCGCCAGCAGCTCCAGTGACTACGAGCAGTACTTC. The rearrangement uses TRBV5-1 and TRBJ2-7, with D unclear. Deletions cut 3 bases from V and 3 bases from J, with 7 bases between. The CDR3 runs 12 residues. The V gene's germline CDR1 is SGHRS and CDR2 YFSETQ. The whole variable domain, filled in from reference TRBV5-1 and TRBJ2-7, reads KAGVTQTPRYLIKTRGQQVTLSCSPISGHRSVSWYQQTPGQGLQFLFEYFSETQRNKGNFPGRFSGRQFSNSRSEMNVSTLELGDSALYLCASSSSDYEQYFGPGTRLTVT.